Shown below are 30 T cell receptor beta chains from a single sample sequenced in a study of shared clonotypes between healthy human individuals. The naive CD8 fraction comprised CD45RO-negative cells positively selected for CCR7 and excluded terminally differentiated effector memory CD45RA+ cells. Sequenced by immunoSEQ multiplex PCR; TCRdb stores in-frame clones only, minus some. Among under 1 million clones listed, about 96% were seen once. Sequenced material: naive CD8+ T cells sorted from blood. Receptors originate from a man aged 30 to 39 in good health.

The chain is built from TRBV6-5 and TRBJ1-2, with 8 positions matching TRBD1. V was pared by 6 bases and J by 5 bases, with 8 bases of the junction left unmatched. This CDR3 is 14 amino acids long. Germline lookup yields CDR1 MNHEY and CDR2 SVGAGI. DNA of the CDR3: TGTGCCAGCAGCCTTGGACAGGGCTTATATGGCTACACCTTC. Its protein is CASSLGQGLYGYTF.

The chain is built from TRBV7-9 and TRBJ2-2; 12 bases map to TRBD2. Germline-derived CDR1 and CDR2 are SEHNR and FQNEAQ (reference sequence). V was clipped by 5 bases and J by 4 bases; unmatched bases: 11. The CDR3 has 18 amino acids. The CDR3 reads CASSQAPGLAGSTGELFF. DNA of the CDR3: TGTGCCAGCAGCCAGGCCCCTGGACTAGCGGGAAGCACCGGGGAGCTGTTTTTT.

V and J are TRBV7-9 and TRBJ2-1, with TRBD2 matching over 11 bases. This CDR3 region has 16 residues. The germline V gene encodes CDR1 SEHNR and CDR2 FQNEAQ (reference sequence). V lost 1 base to trimming and J lost 4 bases; unmatched junction nucleotides: 3. In DNA, the CDR3 is TGTGCCAGCAGCTTAGAGGGACTAGCGGCTTACAATGAGCAGTTCTTC. This gives the protein CASSLEGLAAYNEQFF.

Only one count was recorded for this clone. V usage is TRBV28 and J usage is TRBJ2-7, with unresolved D. This CDR3 has 13 residues. In germline, CDR1 is MDHEN, CDR2 SYDVKM. Trimming stripped 7 bases from V and 0 bases from J, with 10 bases between. CDR3 region: CASTGPSSYEQYF. CDR3 coding DNA: TGTGCCAGCACCGGACCTAGCTCCTACGAGCAGTACTTC.

This clone has just one count. The V call is TRBV29-1, the J call TRBJ1-1; D is unresolved. Germline V gene sequence: CDR1 SQVTM, CDR2 ANQGSEA. This CDR3 spans 12 amino acids. V was trimmed by 0 bases and J by 8 bases, leaving 10 bases between them. The DNA for the CDR3 is TGCAGCGTTGAAGAGGACCAGGCAGAAGCTTTCTTT. Translating gives CSVEEDQAEAFF.

The chain uses TRBV11-2 and TRBJ2-1; 7 nucleotides align to TRBD2. There are 14 residues in the CDR3. The trim removed 5 bases at V and 5 bases at J, leaving 6 bases unmatched. Germline V lookup: CDR1 SGHAT, CDR2 FQNNGV. The DNA for the CDR3 is TGTGCCAGCAGCAACCGGGACTACAACAATGAGCAGTTCTTC. Amino acid sequence: CASSNRDYNNEQFF.

V and J are TRBV7-9 and TRBJ2-7, with TRBD1 as a possible D gene (6 bases). Germline V gene lookup returns CDR1 SEHNR and CDR2 FQNEAQ (reference sequence). Trimming left V 4 bases short and J 6 bases short, with 16 bases between. The length of the CDR3 is 14 residues. The chain's CDR3 is CASSSPPQGTEQYF. In DNA, the CDR3 is TGTGCCAGCAGCTCCCCGCCCCAGGGGACCGAGCAGTACTTC.

J is TRBJ2-2 and V is TRBV2; 8 bases are shared with TRBD1. In germline, CDR1 is SNHLY, CDR2 FYNNEI. This CDR3 is 15 amino acids long. Losses at the gene ends were 7 bases for V and 3 bases for J; bases not matched to a gene: 7. CDR3 sequence reads: CASNAAGGHTGELFF. The CDR3 DNA follows: TGTGCCAGCAACGCGGCAGGGGGCCACACCGGGGAGCTGTTTTTT.

The genes are TRBV11-2 and TRBJ2-7; 11 positions match TRBD1. CDR3 size: 15 residues. CDR1 and CDR2 (germline): SGHAT, FQNNGV. J was trimmed by 5 bases and V by 1 base; bases with no gene match: 4. The CDR3 bases are TGTGCCAGCAGCTTAGTGGACAGGGGGCGGGACGAGCAGTACTTC. Its protein product is CASSLVDRGRDEQYF.

Turning to this clone: The same CDR3 can be traced to other DNA sequences in this sample. The chain carries TRBV5-4 and TRBJ2-7; unclear D gene. Trimming pared 3 bases from V and 1 base from J, leaving 2 bases between. Per the germline V gene, CDR1 is SGHNT and CDR2 is YYREEE (reference sequence). The CDR3 runs 11 residues. The CDR3 here is CASSSSYEQYF. In nucleotides, the CDR3 is TGTGCCAGCAGCTCTTCCTACGAGCAGTACTTC.

The rearrangement links TRBV19 to TRBJ2-7; no firm D call. There are 13 residues in the CDR3. CDR1 is LNHDA and CDR2 is SQIVND in the germline V gene (reference sequence). Trimming stripped 2 bases from V and 7 bases from J, with 12 bases between. The CDR3 reads CASSITDSSEQYF. Written as DNA, the CDR3 is TGTGCCAGTAGTATAACCGACTCGTCGGAGCAGTACTTC.

V and J are TRBV5-5 and TRBJ2-6; 10 nucleotides align to TRBD1. The V gene end was trimmed by 2 bases and the J gene end by 4 bases; junction bases not matched to a gene: 6. The germline CDR1 and CDR2 sequences are SGHKS and YYEKEE (reference sequence). The CDR3 runs to 17 residues. The CDR3 reads CASSLGTGVSGANVLTF. CDR3 sequence (DNA): TGTGCCAGCAGCTTAGGGACAGGGGTGTCCGGGGCCAACGTCCTGACTTTC.

The genes are TRBV18 and TRBJ2-6, with D perhaps matching TRBD1 (6 bases). V lost 4 bases and J 0 bases, leaving 25 bases between the germline ends. Germline CDR1 reads KGHSH; CDR2 reads LQKENI. CDR3 size: 21 residues. The chain's CDR3 is CASSLTAFPGTPNSGANVLTF. The CDR3 DNA is TGTGCCAGCTCACTAACGGCCTTTCCCGGGACACCTAACTCTGGGGCCAACGTCCTGACTTTC.

The V and J genes are TRBV11-2 and TRBJ2-1; 9 nucleotides line up with TRBD1. Trimming at V came to 1 base and at J to 5 bases, leaving 0 bases not matched to a gene. Germline CDR1 is SGHAT and CDR2 is FQNNGV. The CDR3 sequence is 14 residues long. For the CDR3, the DNA is TGTGCCAGCAGCTTAGGGACAGGGGACAATGAGCAGTTCTTC. It is translated as CASSLGTGDNEQFF.

This sequence joins TRBV13 and TRBJ1-1, with D tentatively TRBD1 (5 bases). Per germline, CDR1 PRHDT and CDR2 FYEKMQ (reference sequence). V gave up 4 bases and J gave up 1 base, with 13 bases separating them. CDR3 size: 15 residues. The CDR3, as DNA: TGTGCCAGCAGCTCGGCGCCGACAGCGAACACTGAAGCTTTCTTT. Encoded protein: CASSSAPTANTEAFF.

This chain uses TRBV6-5 with TRBJ1-1; D is uncertain. The CDR3 has 15 amino acids. The V end lost 0 bases, the J end lost 3 bases, and 11 bases lay between the germline ends. In germline, CDR1 is MNHEY, CDR2 SVGAGI. The CDR3 DNA reads as TGTGCCAGCAGTTACTCCGGCACGTCGTACACTGAAGCTTTCTTT. Translated: CASSYSGTSYTEAFF.

The genes are TRBV18 and TRBJ2-5; D may correspond to TRBD1 or TRBD2 (5 bases each). Germline CDR1 KGHSH, CDR2 LQKENI. Deletions cut 3 bases from V and 0 bases from J, with 14 bases between. The CDR3 covers 16 residues. Here the CDR3 DNA reads TGTGCCAGCTCACCGGGGACCACAGCAAACCAAGAGACCCAGTACTTC. Protein sequence: CASSPGTTANQETQYF. The entire variable domain, with the rest obtained from reference TRBV18 and TRBJ2-5, is as follows: NAGVMQNPRHLVRRRGQEARLRCSPMKGHSHVYWYRQLPEEGLKFMVYLQKENIIDESGMPKERFSAEFPKEGPSILRIQQVVRGDSAAYFCASSPGTTANQETQYFGPGTRLLVL.

The rearrangement links TRBV2 to TRBJ2-5; 7 positions match TRBD1. The CDR3 covers 13 residues. With V trimmed by 6 bases and J by 2 bases, 3 bases remained unmatched. The germline CDR1 and CDR2 sequences are SNHLY and FYNNEI. The CDR3 loop is CASRQGWQETQYF. The CDR3 DNA reads TGTGCCAGCAGACAGGGGTGGCAAGAGACCCAGTACTTC.

For this clone: This specimen includes other DNA sequences encoding the same CDR3. The genes are TRBV27 and TRBJ2-7; D may match TRBD1 or TRBD2 (6 bases each). V was trimmed by 5 bases and J by 2 bases, leaving 7 bases between them. The CDR3 has 12 residues. Germline loops: CDR1 MNHEY, CDR2 SMNVEV (reference sequence). The CDR3 DNA is TGTGCCAGCAGTCGGGGGCCCTACGAGCAGTACTTC. Amino acids: CASSRGPYEQYF.

This clone was seen once. The rearrangement joins TRBV5-1 to TRBJ2-7; D is unclear. From germline, CDR1 is SGHRS and CDR2 YFSETQ. The CDR3 is made up of 15 amino acids. With 0 bases removed from V and 2 bases from J, the gap between germline ends came to 12 bases. In DNA, the CDR3 is TGCGCCAGCAGCTTGGAGGCCCAAAGGACCTACGAGCAGTACTTC. Protein: CASSLEAQRTYEQYF. Supplemented by reference TRBV5-1 and TRBJ2-7, the full variable domain reads KAGVTQTPRYLIKTRGQQVTLSCSPISGHRSVSWYQQTPGQGLQFLFEYFSETQRNKGNFPGRFSGRQFSNSRSEMNVSTLELGDSALYLCASSLEAQRTYEQYFGPGTRLTVT.

The V and J genes are TRBV9 and TRBJ2-2, with a weak D call TRBD2 (6 bases). Deletions cut 1 base from V and 1 base from J, with 20 bases between. The CDR3 extends over 19 amino acids. Germline assignment: CDR1 SGDLS and CDR2 YYNGEE. DNA of the CDR3: TGTGCCAGCAGCGTATTCGACGGGAGTTCCCTCCTGAACACCGGGGAGCTGTTTTTT. This codes for CASSVFDGSSLLNTGELFF.

The chain employs TRBV4-3 and TRBJ1-3, with unresolved D. The germline V gene encodes CDR1 LGHNA and CDR2 YSLEER. V was pared by 0 bases and J by 0 bases, with 12 bases between. The CDR3 consists of 17 residues. The CDR3: CASSQDSVGNSGNTIYF. In DNA, the CDR3 is TGCGCCAGCAGCCAAGATAGTGTCGGAAACTCTGGAAACACCATATATTTT.

The rearrangement uses TRBV11-3 and TRBJ2-2; TRBD1 matches at 10 bases. Germline V CDR1 and CDR2: SGHNT, YENEEA. V trimming: 4 bases; J trimming: 5 bases; junction bases outside the gene matches: 4. The CDR3 consists of 15 residues. CDR3 in DNA: TGTGCCAGCAGCTCGCGACAGGGGGCGACCGGGGAGCTGTTTTTT. Translated, it gives CASSSRQGATGELFF.

The chain is built from TRBV29-1 and TRBJ2-1, with D hard to call. The V end lost 5 bases, the J end lost 6 bases, and 14 bases lay between the germline ends. The CDR3 runs to 13 residues. Germline CDR1 is SQVTM and CDR2 is ANQGSEA. The CDR3 sequence: CSVTRGRSNEQFF. DNA for the CDR3: TGCAGCGTTACCAGAGGACGTTCCAATGAGCAGTTCTTC.

The chain employs TRBV7-6 and TRBJ2-1, with TRBD1 matching 7 bases. Trimming cost V 2 bases and J 2 bases; bases outside gene matches: 6. The CDR3 has 16 amino acids. Germline-derived CDR1 and CDR2 are SGHVS and FNYEAQ. The DNA of the CDR3 is TGTGCCAGCAGCTTATACGGGACAGATCCCTACAATGAGCAGTTCTTC. Translating gives CASSLYGTDPYNEQFF.

V gene TRBV7-9 combines with J gene TRBJ2-7; 10 bases align to TRBD1. The V segment lost 5 bases and the J segment 3 bases; nucleotides outside the gene matches: 10. The germline CDR1 and CDR2 sequences are SEHNR and FQNEAQ (reference sequence). The CDR3 consists of 16 residues. CDR3 region: CASSVPGQGNSYEQYF. CDR3 sequence (DNA): TGTGCCAGCAGCGTACCGGGACAGGGGAATAGCTACGAGCAGTACTTC.

The rearrangement uses TRBV4-1 and TRBJ1-2, with no clear D. The germline V and J ends were trimmed by 3 bases and 4 bases, with 3 bases remaining between them. Germline CDR1 reads MGHRA; CDR2 reads YSYEKL. This CDR3 has 11 amino acids. The CDR3 loop is CASSHSYGYTF. CDR3 bases: TGCGCCAGCAGCCACAGCTATGGCTACACCTTC.

This chain links TRBV27 with TRBJ2-5; D not certain. Trimming removed 7 bases at V and 5 bases at J, with 8 bases between. CDR1 is MNHEY, CDR2 SMNVEV, per germline (reference sequence). CDR3 length: 11 amino acids. The CDR3 is CASTLGETQYF. CDR3 nucleotide sequence: TGTGCCAGCACCCTGGGGGAGACCCAGTACTTC.

V is TRBV28 and J is TRBJ1-1; D gene ambiguous. The CDR3 contains 16 residues. Trimming shortened V by 7 bases and J by 4 bases, and 22 bases separated the two germline ends. The V gene's germline CDR1 is MDHEN and CDR2 SYDVKM. This CDR3 reads CASTFEPEGRPTEAFF. CDR3 DNA sequence: TGTGCCAGCACCTTTGAACCAGAAGGCCGCCCCACTGAAGCTTTCTTT.

V gene TRBV11-3 combines with J gene TRBJ2-7; D perhaps matches TRBD1 (6 bases). Germline V gene sequence: CDR1 SGHNT, CDR2 YENEEA. This CDR3 is 14 amino acids long. The V end was cut by 5 bases, the J end by 2 bases, with 13 bases between. The CDR3 DNA follows: TGTGCCAGCAGCCCAACAGGGCTTGCCTACGAGCAGTACTTC. Encoded protein: CASSPTGLAYEQYF.